Below, 18 T cell receptor beta chains from the same sample are listed, as sequenced in a study of T cells after yellow fever vaccination. TCRdb redid the calling of the 5' RACE reads with MiXCR, one entry per CDR3 protein. The sample yields about 320,000 distinct CDR3 sequences, about 10% seen once. Material: CD4+ T cells sorted from PBMCs, obtained 45 days after the yellow fever booster vaccination. These receptors came from a man aged 18 to 29 who received the YFV17D yellow fever vaccine.

This clonotype showed up just a few times. V usage is TRBV7-3 and J usage is TRBJ2-1; tentative D call: TRBD2 (5 bases). The CDR3 is made up of 15 amino acids. V was shortened by 2 bases and J by 5 bases, with 13 bases between the two germline ends. Looked up from germline, CDR1 is SGHTA and CDR2 is FQGTGA. DNA of the CDR3: TGTGCCAGCAGCTTATGGGCGCGGGCTAACAATGAGCAGTTCTTC. It codes for CASSLWARANNEQFF.

This clonotype was counted only a few times. The chain joins TRBV2 to TRBJ2-5; the D gene is possibly TRBD1 (5 bases). V was clipped by 6 bases and J by 7 bases, with 15 bases between them. The CDR3 length is 13 residues. The germline V gene encodes CDR1 SNHLY and CDR2 FYNNEI. CDR3 sequence (DNA): TGTGCCAGCAGGCAACAGGTCTTGCGGACCCAGTACTTC. Protein sequence: CASRQQVLRTQYF.

This CDR3 is CASSLRISGANVLTF. For the CDR3, the DNA is TGTGCCAGCAGCTTAAGAATCTCTGGGGCCAACGTCCTGACTTTC. The J gene is TRBJ2-6, the V gene TRBV7-2; no clear D gene. Trimming shortened V by 2 bases and J by 0 bases, and 5 bases separated the two germline ends. The CDR3 totals 15 residues. Germline V gene sequence: CDR1 SGHTA, CDR2 FQGNSA.

The rearrangement links TRBV4-3 to TRBJ2-1, with 7 bases lining up with TRBD2. Trimming cost V 2 bases and J 10 bases; bases outside gene matches: 14. The CDR3 runs 16 residues. Germline-derived CDR1 and CDR2 are LGHNA and YSLEER. CDR3: CASSQSGTTPVGEQFF. CDR3 sequence (DNA): TGCGCCAGCAGCCAAAGTGGGACTACCCCCGTAGGAGAGCAGTTCTTC.

The CDR3 DNA follows: TGCAGTGCCCGGGGCGGGGGGAGAGAAGCTTTCTTT. It yields the protein CSARGGGREAFF. The J gene is TRBJ1-1, the V gene TRBV20-1; maybe TRBD1 (5 bases). Trimming shortened V by 6 bases and J by 8 bases, and 16 bases separated the two germline ends. Germline values: CDR1 DFQATT, CDR2 SNEGSKA (reference sequence). The CDR3 covers 12 residues.

This clonotype was seen many times. This chain uses TRBV7-2 with TRBJ2-7; perhaps TRBD1 as D (6 bases). Looked up from germline, CDR1 is SGHTA and CDR2 is FQGNSA. This CDR3 region has 14 residues. V lost 1 base to trimming and J lost 3 bases, with 10 bases between them. CDR3 residues: CASSLERGYYEQYV. Here the CDR3 DNA reads TGTGCCAGCAGCTTAGAAAGGGGGTACTACGAGCAGTACGTC.

This clonotype was found many times. The chain carries TRBV6-5 and TRBJ1-5; D is possibly TRBD1 (5 bases). V was clipped by 0 bases and J by 7 bases, with 13 bases between them. The CDR3 has 15 residues. Germline CDR1 reads MNHEY; CDR2 reads SVGAGI. The DNA of the CDR3 is TGTGCCAGCAGTTACTCGAGATGGGGGAGGCAGCCCCAGCATTTT. It encodes CASSYSRWGRQPQHF.

The V gene is TRBV6-6, the J gene TRBJ1-2, with D maybe TRBD1 (6 bases). The V gene's germline CDR1 is MNHNY and CDR2 SVGAGI (reference sequence). The germline V and J ends were trimmed by 5 bases and 8 bases, with 12 bases remaining between them. The CDR3 is 12 amino acids. The CDR3 loop reads CASSQGPRGYTF. The DNA of the CDR3 is TGTGCCAGCAGTCAGGGGCCCCGGGGCTACACCTTC.

Comments on this clonotype: A much larger clone differs from this one at a single base, so this may be a read error. V is TRBV3-1 and J is TRBJ1-5, with D unresolved. The length of the CDR3 is 13 residues. Trimming cost V 5 bases and J 5 bases, with 10 bases left between them. The germline CDR1 and CDR2 sequences are LGHDT and YNNKEL (reference sequence). For the CDR3, the DNA is TGTGCCAGCAGCAAAGGATTGTATCAGCCCCAGCATTTT. Translated: CASSKGLYQPQHF.

In this sample, this clonotype turned up many times. The chain recombines TRBV29-1 with TRBJ2-5; D might be TRBD1 (6 bases). Germline V gene sequence: CDR1 SQVTM, CDR2 ANQGSEA. CDR3 length equals 11 residues. Between the trimmed V and J ends, which lost 7 bases and 3 bases, there was a span of 9 bases. The CDR3 sequence is CSGGQEETQYF. CDR3 DNA sequence: TGCAGCGGGGGACAAGAAGAGACCCAGTACTTC.

This clonotype was found a few times. The chain links TRBV12-3 or TRBV12-4 to TRBJ2-1, with TRBD2 matching 10 bases. CDR3 length: 15 amino acids. Unmatched junction bases numbered 11, after V lost 7 bases and J lost 8 bases. The CDR3 loop is CASTPQRGGQDEQFF. The CDR3 region has the DNA TGTGCCAGCACGCCACAGCGGGGGGGCCAAGATGAGCAGTTCTTC.

The chain has TRBV11-2 and TRBJ2-5; D uncertain. Between the trimmed V and J ends, which lost 3 bases and 5 bases, there was a span of 10 bases. Germline-derived CDR1 and CDR2 are SGHAT and FQNNGV. The CDR3 has 13 amino acids. Written as DNA, the CDR3 is TGTGCCAGCAGCTTTTTACCACGGGAGACCCAGTACTTC. This gives the protein CASSFLPRETQYF.

V gene TRBV4-1 combines with J gene TRBJ1-1; D is unresolved. The CDR3 consists of 13 residues. Germline V gene sequence: CDR1 MGHRA, CDR2 YSYEKL. Trimming removed 5 bases from V and 6 bases from J, with 13 bases in between. The CDR3 loop is CASSGFKVPEAFF. CDR3 in DNA: TGCGCCAGCAGCGGTTTTAAGGTACCTGAAGCTTTCTTT.

This clonotype has a handful of counts. V is TRBV12-3 or TRBV12-4 and J is TRBJ1-5, with TRBD1 matching over 8 bases. With V trimmed by 5 bases and J by 4 bases, 7 bases remained unmatched. The CDR3 is 15 residues long. CDR3 sequence reads: CASSHGTGLNQPQHF. In DNA form, the CDR3 reads TGTGCCAGCAGTCACGGGACAGGACTGAATCAGCCCCAGCATTTT.

V usage is TRBV4-2 and J usage is TRBJ1-2, with 8 bases lining up with TRBD1. Germline V gene data show CDR1 as LGHNA and CDR2 as YNFKEQ. The CDR3 totals 16 residues. Trimming cost V 1 base and J 4 bases; bases outside gene matches: 8. CDR3 protein: CASSQGQGAVRYGYTF. The CDR3 nucleotides read TGTGCCAGCAGCCAAGGGCAGGGGGCAGTACGCTATGGCTACACCTTC.

Many counts were recorded for this clonotype. In DNA, the CDR3 is TGTGCCACCCGGGGGACAGGGGACACCGGGGAGCTGTTTTTT. It translates to CATRGTGDTGELFF. The chain has TRBV3-1 and TRBJ2-2; 10 bases agree with TRBD1. The germline V gene has CDR1 LGHDT and CDR2 YNNKEL (reference sequence). This CDR3 region has 14 residues. After removal of 10 bases from V and 3 bases from J, the junction contained 5 bases not matched to a gene.

This sequence joins TRBV6-1 and TRBJ1-2, with D hard to call. Germline lookup yields CDR1 MNHNS and CDR2 SASEGT. V lost 8 bases to trimming and J lost 4 bases, with 17 bases between them. The CDR3 loop spans 14 amino acids. CDR3 coding DNA: TGTGCCAGCGGGAAAGGTACACGGGGCTATGGCTACACCTTC. Translating it yields CASGKGTRGYGYTF.

This clonotype was counted only a few times. V is TRBV4-2 and J is TRBJ2-3; D not resolved. V lost 1 base and J 0 bases, leaving 14 bases between the germline ends. The CDR3 runs 17 residues. Per germline, CDR1 LGHNA and CDR2 YNFKEQ. The CDR3 DNA reads as TGTGCCAGCAGCCAAGGCTTTGAAGGGTCAAGCACAGATACGCAGTATTTT. The encoded protein is CASSQGFEGSSTDTQYF.